This entry features one T cell receptor (beta chain) sequence. Its antigen remains unidentified. The data were taken from a study of T cell responses to AZD1222 COVID-19 vaccine. With 3 bases removed from V and 5 bases from J, the gap between germline ends came to 17 bases. This CDR3 is 16 amino acids long. CDR1 and CDR2 from the germline V gene are SGHDT and YYEEEE. The assay was immunoSEQ multiplex PCR, and TCRdb's table has in-frame clones only and misses some. The sample holds approximately 190,000 clones, around nine tenths seen once. Study-wide points: Nearly half of the spike-specific TCRs reportedly recognize variant regions that carry no mutations. Among AZD1222 vaccinees, only 5 to 7 were seropositive at baseline. The donor cohort was predominantly white British with a female majority, and clonal diversity may have been underestimated.

This TCR was recovered from an adult who received the MenACWY meningococcal vaccine as a control. The rearrangement links TRBV5-6 to TRBJ2-2, with D maybe TRBD2 (6 bases). Sequenced material: peripheral blood, taken 28 days after the second dose of the MenACWY control vaccine. The CDR3 sequence: CASSWGVVAATGELFF. The CDR3 region has the DNA TGTGCCAGCAGCTGGGGGGTAGTAGCGGCTACCGGGGAGCTGTTTTTT.